The next 31 T cell receptor beta chains were all read from a single sample in a study of vaccination and CD4 T cells after COVID-19. These receptors lack a known antigen. The treatment: roughly 10-day PBMC culture with coronavirus spike peptide pools or control peptides (ViraFEST assay). At the Johns Hopkins FTIC core, DNA taken from cultured CD4+ T cells was sequenced by way of the Oncomine TCR Beta short-read assay. TCRdb redid the calling of the PCR reads with MiXCR, one entry per CDR3 protein. The sample includes over 20,000 distinct CDR3 sequences, around 50% of them seen just once. The specimen was CD4+ T cells from blood, cultured in vitro. The receptors derive from a human donor who had recovered from COVID-19.

The chain carries TRBV5-1 and TRBJ1-2; 8 positions match TRBD1. Germline CDR1 reads SGHRS; CDR2 reads YFSETQ. Unmatched junction bases numbered 2, after V lost 3 bases and J lost 4 bases. The CDR3 extends over 13 amino acids. CDR3: CASSSTGGYGYTF. In DNA form, the CDR3 reads TGCGCCAGCAGCTCTACAGGGGGCTATGGCTACACCTTC.

The gene calls are TRBV12-3 or TRBV12-4 and TRBJ1-1, with TRBD1 as a possible D gene (5 bases). The length of the CDR3 is 14 residues. V lost 6 bases and J lost 0, with 11 bases in between. CDR3 residues: CASRGDGLNTEAFF. The CDR3 DNA reads TGTGCCAGCAGGGGGGATGGGTTGAACACTGAAGCTTTCTTT.

The V call is TRBV5-5, the J call TRBJ1-1, with D possibly being TRBD1 (6 bases). Germline values: CDR1 SGHKS, CDR2 YYEKEE (reference sequence). Trimming stripped 1 base from V and 1 base from J, with 14 bases between. This CDR3 spans 16 amino acids. The CDR3 protein is CASSLMGGTSNTEAFF. The DNA for the CDR3 is TGTGCCAGCAGCTTGATGGGGGGCACCTCGAACACTGAAGCTTTCTTT.

The chain is built from TRBV11-2 and TRBJ2-1; the D call may be TRBD1 or TRBD2 (5 bases each). This CDR3 spans 17 amino acids. CDR1 SGHAT and CDR2 FQNNGV come from the germline V gene. With 5 bases removed from V and 0 bases from J, the gap between germline ends came to 17 bases. The CDR3: CASSQKASGGSYNEQFF. DNA of the CDR3: TGTGCCAGCAGCCAAAAGGCTTCTGGGGGCTCCTACAATGAGCAGTTCTTC.

This clonotype turned up a few times. This chain links TRBV25-1 with TRBJ2-5; D not resolved. The CDR3 runs to 15 residues. V shed 0 bases and J shed 7 bases, with 15 bases lying between them. Germline assignment: CDR1 MGHDK and CDR2 SYGVNS. The CDR3 protein is CASSEYRGLGWTQYF. The CDR3 coding sequence is TGTGCCAGCAGTGAATATAGAGGTCTGGGGTGGACCCAGTACTTC.

This chain joins TRBV7-3 and TRBJ2-3; 10 nucleotides match TRBD2. This CDR3 spans 15 amino acids. The germline gives CDR1 SGHTA, CDR2 FQGTGA. J gave up 6 bases and V 3 bases, and 6 bases lay outside the gene matches. Here the CDR3 reads CASSFSGRRGDTQYF. DNA of the CDR3: TGTGCCAGCAGCTTTAGCGGGAGGCGGGGGGATACGCAGTATTTT.

The chain joins TRBV2 to TRBJ2-5; D is possibly TRBD1 (7 bases). Germline V lookup: CDR1 SNHLY, CDR2 FYNNEI. V shed 5 bases and J shed 2 bases, with 15 bases lying between them. The CDR3 is made up of 15 amino acids. CDR3 sequence (DNA): TGTGCCAGCAGTCAGGGGGGCGGGTTTCAAGAGACCCAGTACTTC. This translates into CASSQGGGFQETQYF.

V usage is TRBV5-1 and J usage is TRBJ1-1; 8 bases are a match to TRBD1. The J segment lost 4 bases and the V segment lost 2 bases, leaving 4 bases of the junction unmatched. The CDR3 length is 14 residues. Germline V gives CDR1 SGHRS, CDR2 YFSETQ. The CDR3 spells CASSFTGGSTEAFF. CDR3 nucleotides: TGCGCCAGCAGCTTTACAGGGGGGAGCACTGAAGCTTTCTTT.

V usage is TRBV5-1 and J usage is TRBJ2-5; TRBD2 is a possible D gene (5 bases). The CDR3 contains 14 residues. Germline V gives CDR1 SGHRS, CDR2 YFSETQ. With 2 bases removed from V and 4 bases from J, the gap between germline ends came to 12 bases. DNA for the CDR3: TGCGCCAGCAGCTTCACTCAAGGGAGAGAGACCCAGTACTTC. It specifies CASSFTQGRETQYF.

This chain uses TRBV20-1 with TRBJ2-5; 8 bases are a match to TRBD2. With V trimmed by 0 bases and J by 4 bases, 7 bases remained unmatched. This CDR3 region has 15 residues. Looked up from germline, CDR1 is DFQATT and CDR2 is SNEGSKA (reference sequence). The CDR3 DNA sequence: TGCAGTGCTAGAGATCCTGGACTAGCCGGAGAGACCCAGTACTTC. The encoded protein is CSARDPGLAGETQYF.

The chain is built from TRBV7-2 and TRBJ2-2; unclear D gene. The CDR3 totals 15 residues. Trimming left V 5 bases short and J 0 bases short, with 10 bases between. The germline V gene has CDR1 SGHTA and CDR2 FQGNSA. The CDR3 sequence: CASSQGWPNTGELFF. DNA of the CDR3: TGTGCCAGCAGCCAAGGGTGGCCGAACACCGGGGAGCTGTTTTTT.

This chain connects TRBV6-1 to TRBJ1-1, with D unresolved. CDR1 MNHNS and CDR2 SASEGT come from the germline V gene. CDR3 length: 14 amino acids. V was shortened by 6 bases and J by 1 base, with 12 bases between the two germline ends. The CDR3 region is CASRLGSRNTEAFF. The DNA of the CDR3 is TGTGCCAGCAGACTAGGGAGCAGGAACACTGAAGCTTTCTTT.

This clonotype was seen only a few times. This sequence joins TRBV12-3 or TRBV12-4 and TRBJ2-5; 14 positions agree with TRBD2. V shed 1 base, J shed 2 bases, and the junction held 12 bases outside the gene matches. The CDR3 sequence is 20 residues long. CDR3 nucleotides: TGTGCCAGCAGTTTAGGACGGCGGTGGGGGACTAGCGGGAGACAAGAGACCCAGTACTTC. Its translation is CASSLGRRWGTSGRQETQYF.

The chain has TRBV28 and TRBJ2-1; D is possibly TRBD1 (6 bases). Trimming stripped 6 bases from V and 10 bases from J, with 10 bases between. CDR1 is MDHEN and CDR2 is SYDVKM in the germline V gene. The CDR3 extends over 11 amino acids. CDR3 nucleotide sequence: TGTGCCAGCAGCCTAGACAGGGAGCAGTTCTTC. Translating gives CASSLDREQFF.

This rearrangement joins TRBV11-3 to TRBJ1-1; D remains ambiguous. Germline CDR1 SGHNT, CDR2 YENEEA. Trimming pared 6 bases from V and 0 bases from J, leaving 11 bases between. The length of the CDR3 is 14 residues. In DNA, the CDR3 is TGTGCCAGCAGTCTTTTCACGGTGAACACTGAAGCTTTCTTT. This translates into CASSLFTVNTEAFF.

This chain joins TRBV5-4 and TRBJ2-7; tentatively, D is TRBD1 or TRBD2 (7 bases each). With 6 bases removed from V and 3 bases from J, the gap between germline ends came to 16 bases. Germline lookup yields CDR1 SGHNT and CDR2 YYREEE (reference sequence). The CDR3 totals 14 residues. In DNA, the CDR3 is TGTGCCAGCACCAGGGGGGGGGTGTTCTACGAGCAGTACTTC. It translates to CASTRGGVFYEQYF.

The chain recombines TRBV7-8 with TRBJ1-4; D remains ambiguous. Trimming removed 2 bases from V and 0 bases from J, with 10 bases in between. The length of the CDR3 is 16 residues. CDR1 and CDR2 (germline): SGHVS, FQNEAQ. CDR3 sequence (DNA): TGTGCCAGCAGCTTACAAGGAGGGACAACTAATGAAAAACTGTTTTTT. This translates into CASSLQGGTTNEKLFF.

J is TRBJ1-4 and V is TRBV6-1; D remains unclear. This CDR3 comprises 15 residues. Trimming removed 7 bases from V and 2 bases from J, with 14 bases in between. Germline V gives CDR1 MNHNS, CDR2 SASEGT. The CDR3 DNA reads TGTGCCAGCATGTCTGGACGGTTGACTAATGAAAAACTGTTTTTT. This gives the protein CASMSGRLTNEKLFF.

The CDR3 here is CATSPRGAEASYEQYF. The CDR3 region has the DNA TGTGCCACCAGTCCCCGGGGAGCCGAGGCCTCCTACGAGCAGTACTTC. The rearrangement uses TRBV24-1 and TRBJ2-7, with D tentatively TRBD2 (5 bases). CDR3 size: 16 residues. The V gene's germline CDR1 is KGHDR and CDR2 SFDVKD. V shed 6 bases and J shed 0 bases, with 17 bases lying between them.

V gene TRBV19 combines with J gene TRBJ2-4; possibly TRBD2 for D (7 bases). The germline V gene has CDR1 LNHDA and CDR2 SQIVND (reference sequence). With 5 bases removed from V and 7 bases from J, the gap between germline ends came to 12 bases. The CDR3 length is 13 residues. CDR3 in amino acids: CASSRRGGNIQYF. The CDR3 DNA reads as TGTGCCAGTAGTCGCAGGGGAGGGAACATTCAGTACTTC.

V usage is TRBV6-1 and J usage is TRBJ1-2, with D maybe TRBD1 (5 bases). V lost 6 bases to trimming and J lost 5 bases, with 13 bases between them. The CDR3 sequence is 13 residues long. Germline CDR1 is MNHNS and CDR2 is SASEGT. The CDR3 sequence is CASRPLGGYGYTF. The CDR3 DNA sequence: TGTGCCAGCAGACCCCTCGGGGGGTATGGCTACACCTTC.

V and J are TRBV7-9 and TRBJ2-4; 12 nucleotides match TRBD1. Germline assignment: CDR1 SEHNR and CDR2 FQNEAQ (reference sequence). This CDR3 comprises 16 residues. Unmatched junction bases numbered 6, after V lost 1 base and J lost 8 bases. The CDR3 loop is CASSLDPGQGADIQYF. The CDR3, as DNA: TGTGCCAGCAGCTTAGACCCGGGACAGGGGGCTGACATTCAGTACTTC.

The chain couples TRBV7-2 to TRBJ1-1; no clear D. Germline assignment: CDR1 SGHTA and CDR2 FQGNSA. V lost 4 bases, J lost 0 bases, and 6 bases lay in between. The CDR3 contains 13 residues. CDR3 in amino acids: CASSSGLNTEAFF. The CDR3 DNA reads as TGTGCCAGCAGCTCAGGATTGAACACTGAAGCTTTCTTT.

The gene calls are TRBV12-3 or TRBV12-4 and TRBJ1-2, with D perhaps TRBD1 (6 bases). The CDR3 is made up of 12 amino acids. Trimming took 5 bases from V and 10 from J, leaving 14 bases between them. CDR3 protein: CASSPDRDTYTF. The DNA of the CDR3 is TGTGCCAGCAGTCCGGACAGAGATACCTACACCTTC.

The chain links TRBV9 to TRBJ2-5; TRBD2 agrees at 7 bases. V dropped 0 bases and J dropped 3; count of bases not matched to a gene: 8. The length of the CDR3 is 16 residues. The germline gives CDR1 SGDLS, CDR2 YYNGEE. The CDR3 reads CASSVGGRGFEETQYF. The CDR3 DNA reads TGTGCCAGCAGCGTAGGAGGGAGGGGCTTTGAAGAGACCCAGTACTTC.

The chain uses TRBV11-2 and TRBJ2-1, with TRBD1 matching over 9 bases. The better agreement between TRBJ2-7 and the DNA end casts doubt on the J call. The CDR3 extends over 15 amino acids. The germline V gene has CDR1 SGHAT and CDR2 FQNNGV. The CDR3 coding sequence is TGTGCCAGCAGTTCGCTCAGGGACAGGGTTTACGAGCAGTACTTC. Protein product: CASSSLRDRVYEQYF.

The V and J genes are TRBV7-9 and TRBJ1-6, with D tentatively TRBD1 (5 bases). Germline CDR1 and CDR2: SEHNR and FQNEAQ (reference sequence). V was cut by 4 bases and J by 8 bases, with 9 bases left in between. The CDR3 is 13 amino acids. Here the CDR3 reads CASSSVGDSPLHF. The DNA for the CDR3 is TGTGCCAGCAGCTCAGTGGGGGATTCACCCCTCCACTTT.

This CDR3 reads CAISEDLTGVGYGYTF. CDR3 coding DNA: TGTGCCATCAGTGAGGACCTCACAGGGGTAGGGTATGGCTACACCTTC. The chain links TRBV10-3 to TRBJ1-2; 7 nucleotides line up with TRBD1. Germline-derived CDR1 and CDR2 are ENHRY and SYGVKD. After removal of 2 bases from V and 5 bases from J, the junction contained 11 bases not matched to a gene. The CDR3 loop spans 16 amino acids.

The J gene is TRBJ2-2, the V gene TRBV20-1; 13 bases line up with TRBD2. Trimming at V came to 5 bases and at J to 5 bases, leaving 2 bases not matched to a gene. Germline V gives CDR1 DFQATT, CDR2 SNEGSKA (reference sequence). This CDR3 comprises 14 residues. DNA for the CDR3: TGCAGTGCTCTGGGACTAGCGGGAACCGGGGAGCTGTTTTTT. It is translated as CSALGLAGTGELFF.

V and J are TRBV20-1 and TRBJ2-1; 9 nucleotides agree with TRBD2. The germline gives CDR1 DFQATT, CDR2 SNEGSKA (reference sequence). The CDR3 runs to 16 residues. The junction had 16 bases not matched to a gene; V was cut back by 5 bases and J by 8 bases. This CDR3 is CSAPSLFAGGFDEQFF. CDR3 in DNA: TGCAGTGCTCCCTCCCTTTTTGCGGGAGGGTTCGATGAGCAGTTCTTC.

The chain uses TRBV24-1 and TRBJ1-2, with D tentatively TRBD1 (5 bases). V was trimmed by 4 bases and J by 6 bases, leaving 20 bases between them. Germline V CDR1 and CDR2: KGHDR, SFDVKD. CDR3 length: 16 residues. CDR3 amino acids: CATSEAGRIKQDGYTF. The DNA of the CDR3 is TGTGCCACCAGTGAGGCAGGGAGGATAAAACAGGATGGCTACACCTTC.